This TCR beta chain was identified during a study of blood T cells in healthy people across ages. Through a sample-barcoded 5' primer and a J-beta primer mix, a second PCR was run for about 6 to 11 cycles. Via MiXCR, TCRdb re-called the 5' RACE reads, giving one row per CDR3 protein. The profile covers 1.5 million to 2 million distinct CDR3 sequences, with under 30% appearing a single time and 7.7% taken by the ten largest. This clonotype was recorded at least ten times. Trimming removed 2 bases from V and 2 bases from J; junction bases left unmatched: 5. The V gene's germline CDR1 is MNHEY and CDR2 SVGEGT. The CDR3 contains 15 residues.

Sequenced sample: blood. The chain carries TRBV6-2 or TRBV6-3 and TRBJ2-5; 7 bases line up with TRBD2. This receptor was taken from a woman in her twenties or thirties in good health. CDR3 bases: TGTGCCAGCAGTTACGGGACGGGGGGACAAGAGACCCAGTACTTC. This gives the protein CASSYGTGGQETQYF.